This TCR beta chain was obtained from a study of blood T cell repertoires in COVID-19. Original analysis: Counts of nucleated cells, estimated from reference gene primer amplification, were obtained. Profiled with immunoSEQ multiplex PCR; TCRdb holds only in-frame clones, not every one. The D gene and trimming were derived from the DNA, and the V and J assignments and clone size from that table. Of 250,000 to 350,000 clones in the sample, around 87% are singletons; the top ten hold 7.8%. The sequencing input was peripheral blood. This sequence was found in a woman aged 45 to 65 who had recovered from COVID-19.

The CDR3 sequence is CASSQSTGLFAEAFF. The CDR3 bases are TGTGCCAGCAGCCAAAGTACAGGGTTATTCGCTGAAGCTTTCTTT. V gene TRBV14 combines with J gene TRBJ1-1; possible D gene TRBD1, 6 bases. Germline values: CDR1 SGHDN, CDR2 FVKESK. The CDR3 spans 15 residues. Trimming cost V 2 bases and J 6 bases, with 16 bases left between them.